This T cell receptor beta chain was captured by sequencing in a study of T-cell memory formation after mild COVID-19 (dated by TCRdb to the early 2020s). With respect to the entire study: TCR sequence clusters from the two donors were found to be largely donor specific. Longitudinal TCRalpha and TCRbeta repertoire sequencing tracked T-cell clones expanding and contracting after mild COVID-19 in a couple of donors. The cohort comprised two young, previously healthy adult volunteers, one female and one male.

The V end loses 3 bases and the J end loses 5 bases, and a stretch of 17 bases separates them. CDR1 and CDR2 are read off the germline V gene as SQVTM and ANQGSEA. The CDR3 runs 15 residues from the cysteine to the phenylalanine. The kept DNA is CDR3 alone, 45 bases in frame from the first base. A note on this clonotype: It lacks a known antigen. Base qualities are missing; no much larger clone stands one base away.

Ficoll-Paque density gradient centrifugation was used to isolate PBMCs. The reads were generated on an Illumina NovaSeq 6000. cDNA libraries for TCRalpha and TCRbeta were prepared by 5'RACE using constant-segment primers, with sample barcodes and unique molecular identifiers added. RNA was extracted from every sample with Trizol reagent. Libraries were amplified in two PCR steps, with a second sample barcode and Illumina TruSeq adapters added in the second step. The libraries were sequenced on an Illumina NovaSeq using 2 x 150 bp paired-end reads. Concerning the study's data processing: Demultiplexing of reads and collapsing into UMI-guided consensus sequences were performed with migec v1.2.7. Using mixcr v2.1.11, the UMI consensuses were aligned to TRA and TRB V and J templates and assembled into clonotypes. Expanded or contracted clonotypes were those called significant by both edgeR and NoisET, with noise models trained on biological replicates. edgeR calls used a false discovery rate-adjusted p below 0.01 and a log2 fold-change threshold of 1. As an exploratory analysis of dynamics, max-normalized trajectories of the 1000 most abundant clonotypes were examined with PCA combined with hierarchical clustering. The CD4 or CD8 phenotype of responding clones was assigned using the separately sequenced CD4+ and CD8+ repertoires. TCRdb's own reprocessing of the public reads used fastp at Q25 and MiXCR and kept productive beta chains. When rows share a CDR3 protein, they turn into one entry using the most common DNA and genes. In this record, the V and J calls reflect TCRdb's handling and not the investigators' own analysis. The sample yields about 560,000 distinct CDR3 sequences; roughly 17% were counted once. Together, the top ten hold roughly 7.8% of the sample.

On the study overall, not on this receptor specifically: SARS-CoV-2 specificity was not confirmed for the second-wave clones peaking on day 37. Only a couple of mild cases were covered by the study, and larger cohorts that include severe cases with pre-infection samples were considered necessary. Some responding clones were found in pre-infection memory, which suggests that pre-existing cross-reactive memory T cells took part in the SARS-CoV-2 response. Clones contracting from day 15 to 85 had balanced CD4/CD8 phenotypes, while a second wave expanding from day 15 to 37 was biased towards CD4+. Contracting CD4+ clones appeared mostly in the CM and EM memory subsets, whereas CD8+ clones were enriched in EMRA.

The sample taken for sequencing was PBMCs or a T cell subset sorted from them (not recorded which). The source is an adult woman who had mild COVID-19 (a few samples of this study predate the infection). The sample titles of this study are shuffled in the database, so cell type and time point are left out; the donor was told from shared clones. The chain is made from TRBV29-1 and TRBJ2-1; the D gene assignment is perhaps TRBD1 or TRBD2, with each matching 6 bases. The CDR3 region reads CSVDKRGDPHNEQFF. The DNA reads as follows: TGCAGCGTTGACAAGAGGGGGGACCCTCACAATGAGCAGTTCTTC.